The 10 T cell receptor beta chains listed next were all sequenced from one sample in a study of T cell changes during pregnancy in multiple sclerosis. Only in-frame clones appear in the TCRdb table, and some are missing; sequencing was by immunoSEQ multiplex PCR. The sample carries more than 65,000 clones, 80% to 95% recorded once. Here the sequenced sample was peripheral blood, taken in the first trimester of pregnancy. Receptors were obtained from a female donor with multiple sclerosis, enrolled in a pregnancy study.

The V gene is TRBV7-9, the J gene TRBJ2-7; tentatively, D is TRBD2 (6 bases). Trimming left V 8 bases short and J 5 bases short, with 16 bases between. Germline V gene sequence: CDR1 SEHNR, CDR2 FQNEAQ (reference sequence). The CDR3 is 13 amino acids. The DNA of the CDR3 is TGTGCCAGCGTAGACGGGAGTATCAACGAGCAGTACTTC. Translated: CASVDGSINEQYF.

The chain uses TRBV28 and TRBJ2-5; tentatively, D is TRBD1 (5 bases). There are 14 residues in the CDR3. V lost 3 bases and J 1 base, leaving 9 bases between the germline ends. Germline V gene data show CDR1 as MDHEN and CDR2 as SYDVKM. The CDR3 sequence: CASSFRQTQETQYF. The CDR3 nucleotides are TGTGCCAGCAGTTTTAGACAGACCCAAGAGACCCAGTACTTC.

V gene TRBV7-2 combines with J gene TRBJ2-5, with TRBD1 as a possible D gene (6 bases). The V and J ends lost 5 bases and 5 bases respectively, with 12 bases between them. CDR1 and CDR2 from the germline V gene are SGHTA and FQGNSA. The CDR3 runs 13 residues. The CDR3 DNA follows: TGTGCCAGCAGCCCCCAGGGGTCGGAGACCCAGTACTTC. Protein product: CASSPQGSETQYF.

The chain links TRBV7-9 to TRBJ2-2, with TRBD1 matching over 7 bases. The ends lost 2 bases at V and 4 bases at J; junction bases unmatched: 1. In germline, CDR1 is SEHNR, CDR2 FQNEAQ (reference sequence). The CDR3 contains 14 residues. The CDR3 loop reads CASSLSGGTGELFF. CDR3 nucleotides: TGTGCCAGCAGCTTATCAGGGGGCACCGGGGAGCTGTTTTTT.

J is TRBJ1-2 and V is TRBV30; possible D gene TRBD1, 6 bases. The CDR3 consists of 12 residues. Germline lookup yields CDR1 GTSNPN and CDR2 SVGIG (reference sequence). V was pared by 1 base and J by 7 bases, with 10 bases between. The CDR3 is CAWSGGGPGYTF. The CDR3 nucleotides read TGTGCCTGGAGTGGCGGGGGCCCTGGCTACACCTTC.

The chain employs TRBV19 and TRBJ1-3; D is possibly TRBD1 (6 bases). Germline CDR1 reads LNHDA; CDR2 reads SQIVND (reference sequence). The CDR3 runs 13 residues. The V and J ends lost 8 bases and 0 bases respectively, with 8 bases between them. The CDR3 region is CASGQLSGNTIYF. DNA of the CDR3: TGTGCCAGTGGACAGCTCTCTGGAAACACCATATATTTT.

This chain uses TRBV5-4 with TRBJ1-6; a weak D match, TRBD1 (5 bases). This CDR3 contains 15 residues. Deletions cut 3 bases from V and 0 bases from J, with 7 bases between. Germline CDR1 is SGHNT and CDR2 is YYREEE (reference sequence). The CDR3 is CASSYDSSYNSPLHF. CDR3 coding DNA: TGTGCCAGCAGCTATGACAGCTCCTATAATTCACCCCTCCACTTT.

CDR3 sequence reads: CASQLAGGLNEQFF. The CDR3 DNA reads as TGTGCCAGCCAACTAGCGGGAGGGCTGAATGAGCAGTTCTTC. The gene calls are TRBV28 and TRBJ2-1; 13 bases are shared with TRBD2. This CDR3 is built from 14 residues. The V and J ends lost 8 bases and 7 bases, in that order; junction bases with no gene match: 5. Germline CDR1 reads MDHEN; CDR2 reads SYDVKM. The full variable domain, completed using reference TRBV28 and TRBJ2-1, is DVKVTQSSRYLVKRTGEKVFLECVQDMDHENMFWYRQDPGLGLRLIYFSYDVKMKEKGDIPEGYSVSREKKERFSLILESASTNQTSMYLCASQLAGGLNEQFFGPGTRLTVL.

This rearrangement joins TRBV19 to TRBJ2-7, with 7 bases matching TRBD1. With 5 bases clipped from V and 5 bases from J, the junction kept 9 bases outside the gene matches. Germline CDR1 reads LNHDA; CDR2 reads SQIVND (reference sequence). This CDR3 is built from 14 residues. CDR3 residues: CASSLRQGLHEQYF. CDR3 in DNA: TGTGCCAGTAGTCTCCGACAGGGTCTCCACGAGCAGTACTTC.

The J gene is TRBJ2-2, the V gene TRBV21-1; the table assigns TRBD1, which was not confirmed against the DNA. TRBV21-1 is marked as a pseudogene. The CDR3 covers 20 residues. The CDR3, as DNA: TGTGCCAGCAGCAAAGCGCAAGGAAAAAGTAGGGGGCAAAGCACCGGGGAGCTGTTTTTT. Translation: CASSKAQGKSRGQSTGELFF.